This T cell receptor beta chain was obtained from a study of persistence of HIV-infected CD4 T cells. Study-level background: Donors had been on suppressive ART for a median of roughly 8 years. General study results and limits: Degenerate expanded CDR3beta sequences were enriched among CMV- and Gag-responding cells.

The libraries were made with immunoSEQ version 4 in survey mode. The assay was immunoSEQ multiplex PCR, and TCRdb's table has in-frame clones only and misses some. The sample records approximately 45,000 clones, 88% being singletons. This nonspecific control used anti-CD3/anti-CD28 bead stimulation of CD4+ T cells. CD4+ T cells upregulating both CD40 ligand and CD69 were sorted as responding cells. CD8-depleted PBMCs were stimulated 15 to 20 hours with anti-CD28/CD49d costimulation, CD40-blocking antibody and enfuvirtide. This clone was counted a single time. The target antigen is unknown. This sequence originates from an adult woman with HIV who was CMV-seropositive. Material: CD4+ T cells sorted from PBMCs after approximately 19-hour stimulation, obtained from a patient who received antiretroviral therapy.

CDR3 bases: TGTGCCAGCAGCTTGGGACTAGGTTCCTACAATGAGCAGTTCTTC. Its translation: CASSLGLGSYNEQFF. The V and J genes are TRBV7-3 and TRBJ2-1; 8 bases fit TRBD2. There are 15 residues in the CDR3. Germline V gene sequence: CDR1 SGHTA, CDR2 FQGTGA. V gave up 3 bases and J gave up 1 base; unmatched junction bases: 2.